This T cell receptor beta chain was profiled in a study of T-cell reconstitution after alpha-beta-depleted transplantation in children (dated by TCRdb to between 2015 and 2016). The study in broad terms: Using TCR repertoire profiling, the study quantitatively followed how T-cell immune reconstitution unfolded in children after TCRalphabeta/CD19-depleted allogeneic hematopoietic cell transplantation.

Libraries came from PCR. Sequencing used an Illumina HiSeq 2500. TCR libraries were prepared with molecular barcoding, using unique molecular identifiers to normalize TCRbeta repertoire quantification. TCRdb reworked the public reads: Q25 trimming with fastp, MiXCR clone assembly, productive beta chains retained. Identical CDR3 proteins give one entry, which carries the most common genes and DNA. This sample is represented by hundreds of thousands of distinct CDR3 sequences; around 25% of them were singletons. The ten largest clonotypes hold about 4.8% of the sample. Results the study describes overall, beyond this receptor: In some patients, the high TCRbeta diversity seen at day 60 was put down to recipient T cells and intrathymic progenitors that had survived conditioning. Hyperexpanded clone frequencies declined over subsequent months; after one year, T-cell counts and TCRbeta diversity were mostly attributed to newly produced T cells. About two months after transplant, the apparently early recovery of alphabetaT-cell counts reportedly depended on just several hundred clones that had expanded rapidly and came from non-depleted graft cells.

The treatment or condition label for this specimen denotes: allogeneic hematopoietic cell transplantation with graft depleted of TCRalphabeta T cells and CD19 B cells. The children who served as transplant recipients had been given grafts of TCRalphabeta/CD19-depleted allogeneic hematopoietic cells. Spanning cysteine to phenylalanine, the CDR3 consists of 20 amino acids. Only the CDR3 region is kept as DNA, spanning 60 bases read in frame from base 1. Points on this clonotype: There is no known antigen for this receptor. It has no much larger one-base neighbor in the sample; base qualities were not kept.

The sequencing used PBMCs, mostly from graft donor cells, collected 360 days after TCRalphabeta/CD19-depleted stem cell transplant. The sequence was collected from a female patient under 10 years old who had a stem cell transplant for congenital amegakaryocytic thrombocytopenia, so the T cells may come from the graft donor. Recombination joined TRBV21-1 with TRBJ2-4; the table's D call TRBD2 went unverified against the DNA. TRBV21-1 is termed a pseudogene. The nucleotide sequence is TGTGCCAGCAGCAAACCGGGTACAGAGGAGGGAGCAATCCGGGAAAACATTCAGTACTTC. This codes for CASSKPGTEEGAIRENIQYF.